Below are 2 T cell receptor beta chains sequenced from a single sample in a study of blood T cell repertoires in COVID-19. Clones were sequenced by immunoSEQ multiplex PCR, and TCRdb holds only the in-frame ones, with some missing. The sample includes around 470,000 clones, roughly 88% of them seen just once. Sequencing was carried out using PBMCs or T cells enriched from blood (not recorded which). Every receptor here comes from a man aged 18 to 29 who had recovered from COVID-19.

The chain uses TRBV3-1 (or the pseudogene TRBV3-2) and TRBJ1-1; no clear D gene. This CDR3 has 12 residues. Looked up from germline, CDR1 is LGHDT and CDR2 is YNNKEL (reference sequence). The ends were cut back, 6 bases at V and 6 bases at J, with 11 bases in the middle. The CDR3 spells CASSPNPAEAFF. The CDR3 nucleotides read TGTGCCAGCAGTCCTAACCCGGCTGAAGCTTTCTTT.

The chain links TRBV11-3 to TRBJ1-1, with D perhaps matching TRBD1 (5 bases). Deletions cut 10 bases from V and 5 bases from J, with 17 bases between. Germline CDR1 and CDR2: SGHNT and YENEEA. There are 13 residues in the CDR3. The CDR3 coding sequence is TGTGCCATCAGAGGGGTGGACAATACTGAAGCTTTCTTT. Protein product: CAIRGVDNTEAFF.